The 15 T cell receptor beta chains in this list originate from one sample, sequenced in a study of cytomegalovirus exposure and HLA in healthy donors (dated by TCRdb to the late 2010s). The method was the immunoSEQ multiplex PCR assay. For the multiplex PCR, a mixture combining 60 forward primers for TCR Vbeta segments and 13 reverse primers for TCR Jbeta segments was used. This is the immuneACCESS table as TCRdb keeps it, with only in-frame sequences that have V and J called. A part of the clones is gone; compared with another copy, unresolved V genes explain less than half, and the rest is unexplained. This sample has about 55,000 clones in its table, and roughly four fifths of those were observed once. Of the sample, 1.6% falls within the top ten clones. The sequenced sample consisted of PBMCs. The receptors shown here come from a man younger than 40 in good health and CMV-seronegative.

The chain employs TRBV27 and TRBJ1-2, with D possibly matching TRBD1 (6 bases). The CDR3 consists of 14 residues. Germline values: CDR1 MNHEY, CDR2 SMNVEV (reference sequence). V dropped 4 bases and J dropped 2 bases, with 11 bases sitting between them. In DNA, the CDR3 is TGTGCCAGCAGTTCCCAGGGGTTCAACTATGGCTACACCTTC. It is translated as CASSSQGFNYGYTF.

The rearrangement joins TRBV19 to TRBJ2-7; no clear D gene. The CDR3 is 13 amino acids. The germline gives CDR1 LNHDA, CDR2 SQIVND (reference sequence). V was pared by 6 bases and J by 5 bases, with 14 bases between. CDR3 sequence reads: CASSNLIWHEQYF. CDR3 bases: TGTGCCAGTAGCAACCTGATTTGGCACGAGCAGTACTTC.

This clone was detected only once. V is TRBV9 and J is TRBJ2-1; 12 nucleotides agree with TRBD1. Trimming at V came to 0 bases and at J to 8 bases, leaving 3 bases not matched to a gene. The CDR3 contains 15 residues. Per germline, CDR1 SGDLS and CDR2 YYNGEE. Written as DNA, the CDR3 is TGTGCCAGCAGCGTAGCGGGACAGGGGGCTTATGAGCAGTTCTTC. Its protein product is CASSVAGQGAYEQFF. The whole variable domain, remainder taken from reference TRBV9 and TRBJ2-1, is DSGVTQTPKHLITATGQRVTLRCSPRSGDLSVYWYQQSLDQGLQFLIQYYNGEERAKGNILERFSAQQFPDLHSELNLSSLELGDSALYFCASSVAGQGAYEQFFGPGTRLTVL.

The CDR3 loop reads CASSPTGDYGYTF. The CDR3 DNA reads as TGTGCCAGCTCACCAACAGGGGACTATGGCTACACCTTC. This rearrangement joins TRBV18 to TRBJ1-2; 7 bases map to TRBD1. Germline V lookup: CDR1 KGHSH, CDR2 LQKENI. The J segment lost 3 bases and the V segment lost 2 bases, leaving 0 bases of the junction unmatched. CDR3 size: 13 residues.

V gene TRBV27 combines with J gene TRBJ2-2, with 9 bases matching TRBD1. After removal of 1 base from V and 5 bases from J, the junction contained 2 bases not matched to a gene. The CDR3 length is 15 residues. CDR1 and CDR2 from the germline V gene are MNHEY and SMNVEV (reference sequence). As DNA, the CDR3 is TGTGCCAGCAGTTTATGGGACAGGGATACCGGGGAGCTGTTTTTT. It translates to CASSLWDRDTGELFF.

This rearrangement joins TRBV19 to TRBJ1-1, with a possible D match to TRBD1 (5 bases). V lost 3 bases to trimming and J lost 1 base, with 15 bases between them. The CDR3 is made up of 16 amino acids. The germline CDR1 and CDR2 sequences are LNHDA and SQIVND (reference sequence). CDR3 sequence reads: CASSMAGPGPNTEAFF. DNA of the CDR3: TGTGCCAGTAGTATGGCGGGGCCAGGCCCGAACACTGAAGCTTTCTTT.

This chain uses TRBV4-2 with TRBJ2-1, with 7 bases matching TRBD2. The trim removed 0 bases at V and 4 bases at J, leaving 9 bases unmatched. The CDR3 runs to 17 residues. CDR1 is LGHNA and CDR2 is YNFKEQ in the germline V gene. The CDR3 nucleotides are TGTGCCAGCAGCCAAGATCGGGGAGGGATCCAATACAATGAGCAGTTCTTC. This encodes CASSQDRGGIQYNEQFF.

This chain uses TRBV12-5 with TRBJ2-7, with 7 bases lining up with TRBD1. J lost 3 bases, V lost 2 bases, and 13 bases had no gene match. The CDR3 is 17 amino acids. Germline V CDR1 and CDR2: LGHNT, FRNRAP. CDR3 DNA: TGTGCTAGTGGTTTGCCGGAAGGGGGCCCCGAAAACTACGAGCAGTACTTC. Translation: CASGLPEGGPENYEQYF.

The chain uses TRBV30 and TRBJ2-5; maybe TRBD2 (5 bases). Trimming stripped 3 bases from V and 7 bases from J, with 18 bases between. Germline CDR1 is GTSNPN and CDR2 is SVGIG (reference sequence). This CDR3 region has 14 residues. In DNA, the CDR3 is TGTGCCTGGAGAGGCCAGCGGTTCGAAGGGACCCAGTACTTC. Its translation is CAWRGQRFEGTQYF.

The J gene is TRBJ1-2, the V gene TRBV25-1; D might be TRBD1 (6 bases). Per the germline V gene, CDR1 is MGHDK and CDR2 is SYGVNS. Trimming shortened V by 2 bases and J by 5 bases, and 12 bases separated the two germline ends. The CDR3 has 14 residues. CDR3: CASSEGGRGYGYTF. CDR3 nucleotide sequence: TGTGCCAGCAGTGAAGGGGGCAGGGGTTATGGCTACACCTTC.

This chain links TRBV9 with TRBJ1-1, with D uncertain. CDR1 and CDR2 from the germline V gene are SGDLS and YYNGEE. The CDR3 is made up of 14 amino acids. V was shortened by 0 bases and J by 3 bases, with 9 bases between the two germline ends. This CDR3 reads CASSVGHLDTEAFF. Here the CDR3 DNA reads TGTGCCAGCAGCGTAGGGCACCTAGACACTGAAGCTTTCTTT.

CDR3 region: CASRAGDSMNTEAFF. The CDR3 bases are TGCGCCAGCAGGGCAGGTGATTCCATGAACACTGAAGCTTTCTTT. V usage is TRBV5-1 and J usage is TRBJ1-1; D remains unclear. The length of the CDR3 is 15 residues. The germline gives CDR1 SGHRS, CDR2 YFSETQ. Deletions cut 5 bases from V and 0 bases from J, with 14 bases between.

This clone has a handful of counts. The chain has TRBV6-1 and TRBJ2-2, with no clear D. The germline V gene has CDR1 MNHNS and CDR2 SASEGT. This CDR3 has 15 amino acids. The V gene lost 7 bases and the J gene lost 0 bases, with 12 bases spanning the gap. CDR3 loop: CASKYLSANTGELFF. The CDR3 region has the DNA TGTGCCAGCAAATATCTCTCAGCGAACACCGGGGAGCTGTTTTTT.

The genes are TRBV6-5 and TRBJ1-6, with D possibly being TRBD1 (6 bases). Looked up from germline, CDR1 is MNHEY and CDR2 is SVGAGI. Trimming removed 3 bases from V and 4 bases from J, with 13 bases in between. The CDR3 is made up of 16 amino acids. The CDR3 is CASSYDRRGYNSPLHF. CDR3 nucleotides: TGTGCCAGCAGTTATGACAGAAGGGGGTATAATTCACCCCTCCACTTT.

The J gene is TRBJ2-3, the V gene TRBV28; D is perhaps TRBD1 (6 bases). The CDR3 spans 15 residues. The V gene lost 6 bases and the J gene lost 2 bases, with 15 bases spanning the gap. The germline CDR1 and CDR2 sequences are MDHEN and SYDVKM. The CDR3 DNA reads as TGTGCCAGCAGCTTGGGGGCGGCCCACACAGATACGCAGTATTTT. The encoded protein is CASSLGAAHTDTQYF.